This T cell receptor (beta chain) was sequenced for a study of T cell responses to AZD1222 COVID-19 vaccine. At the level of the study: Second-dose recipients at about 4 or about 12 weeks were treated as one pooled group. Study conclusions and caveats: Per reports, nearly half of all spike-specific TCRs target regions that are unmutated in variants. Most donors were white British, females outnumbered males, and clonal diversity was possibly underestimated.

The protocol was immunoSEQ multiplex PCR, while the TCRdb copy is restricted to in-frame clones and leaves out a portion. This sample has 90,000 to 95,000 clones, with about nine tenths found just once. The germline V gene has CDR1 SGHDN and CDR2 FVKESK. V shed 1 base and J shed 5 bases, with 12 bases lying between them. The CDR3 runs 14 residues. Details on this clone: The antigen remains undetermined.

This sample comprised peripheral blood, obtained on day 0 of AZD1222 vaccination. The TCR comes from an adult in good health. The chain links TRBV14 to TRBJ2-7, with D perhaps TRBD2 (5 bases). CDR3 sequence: CASSQVARVHEQYF. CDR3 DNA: TGTGCCAGCAGCCAAGTGGCGAGGGTCCACGAGCAGTACTTC.